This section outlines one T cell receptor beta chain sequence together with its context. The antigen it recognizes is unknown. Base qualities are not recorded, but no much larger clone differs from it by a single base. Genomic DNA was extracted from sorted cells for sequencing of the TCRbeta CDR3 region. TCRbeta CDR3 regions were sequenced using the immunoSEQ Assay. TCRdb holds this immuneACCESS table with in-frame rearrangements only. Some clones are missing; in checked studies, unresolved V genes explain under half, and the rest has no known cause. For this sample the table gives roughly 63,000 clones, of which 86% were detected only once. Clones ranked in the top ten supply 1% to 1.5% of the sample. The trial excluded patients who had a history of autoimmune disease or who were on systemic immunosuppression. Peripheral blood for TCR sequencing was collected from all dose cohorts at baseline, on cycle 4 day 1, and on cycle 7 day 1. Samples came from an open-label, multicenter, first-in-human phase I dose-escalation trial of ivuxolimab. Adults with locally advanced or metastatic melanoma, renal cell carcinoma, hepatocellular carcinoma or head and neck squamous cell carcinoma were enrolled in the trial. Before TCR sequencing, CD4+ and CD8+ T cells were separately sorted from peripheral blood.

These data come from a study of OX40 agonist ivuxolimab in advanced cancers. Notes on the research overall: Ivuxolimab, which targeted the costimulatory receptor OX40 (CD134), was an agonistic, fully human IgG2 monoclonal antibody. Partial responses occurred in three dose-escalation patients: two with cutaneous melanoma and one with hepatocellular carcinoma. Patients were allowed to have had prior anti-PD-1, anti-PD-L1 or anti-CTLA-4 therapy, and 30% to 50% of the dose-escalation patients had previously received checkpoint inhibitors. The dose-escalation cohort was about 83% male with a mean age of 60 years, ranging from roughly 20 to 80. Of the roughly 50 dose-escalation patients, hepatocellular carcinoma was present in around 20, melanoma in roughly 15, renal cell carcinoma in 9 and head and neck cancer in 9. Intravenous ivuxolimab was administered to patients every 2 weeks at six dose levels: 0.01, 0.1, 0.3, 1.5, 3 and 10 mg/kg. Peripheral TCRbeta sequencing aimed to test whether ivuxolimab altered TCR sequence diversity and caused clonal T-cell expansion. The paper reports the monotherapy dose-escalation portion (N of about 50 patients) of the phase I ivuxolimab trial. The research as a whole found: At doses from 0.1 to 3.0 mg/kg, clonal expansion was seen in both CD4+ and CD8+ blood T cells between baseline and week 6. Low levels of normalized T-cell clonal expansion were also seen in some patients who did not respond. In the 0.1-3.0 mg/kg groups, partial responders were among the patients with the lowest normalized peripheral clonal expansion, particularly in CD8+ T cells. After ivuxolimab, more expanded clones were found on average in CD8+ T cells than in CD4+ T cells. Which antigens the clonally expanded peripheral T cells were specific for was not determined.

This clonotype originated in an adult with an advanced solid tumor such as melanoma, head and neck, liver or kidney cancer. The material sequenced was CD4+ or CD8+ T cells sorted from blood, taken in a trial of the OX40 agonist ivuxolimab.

The nucleotide sequence is given as TGTGCCAGCAGTCAGGGGAAGGATGGCTACACCTTC. It translates to CASSQGKDGYTF. Recombination connected TRBV6-1 to TRBJ1-2; a tentative D call is TRBD1 (6 bases match). From the cysteine through the phenylalanine, the CDR3 covers 12 amino acids. The retained sequence is limited to the CDR3, 36 bases, with the frame set at the first base. The germline V gene yields MNHNS for CDR1 and SASEGT for CDR2. V sheds 5 bases and J sheds 6 bases, leaving 10 bases between their ends.